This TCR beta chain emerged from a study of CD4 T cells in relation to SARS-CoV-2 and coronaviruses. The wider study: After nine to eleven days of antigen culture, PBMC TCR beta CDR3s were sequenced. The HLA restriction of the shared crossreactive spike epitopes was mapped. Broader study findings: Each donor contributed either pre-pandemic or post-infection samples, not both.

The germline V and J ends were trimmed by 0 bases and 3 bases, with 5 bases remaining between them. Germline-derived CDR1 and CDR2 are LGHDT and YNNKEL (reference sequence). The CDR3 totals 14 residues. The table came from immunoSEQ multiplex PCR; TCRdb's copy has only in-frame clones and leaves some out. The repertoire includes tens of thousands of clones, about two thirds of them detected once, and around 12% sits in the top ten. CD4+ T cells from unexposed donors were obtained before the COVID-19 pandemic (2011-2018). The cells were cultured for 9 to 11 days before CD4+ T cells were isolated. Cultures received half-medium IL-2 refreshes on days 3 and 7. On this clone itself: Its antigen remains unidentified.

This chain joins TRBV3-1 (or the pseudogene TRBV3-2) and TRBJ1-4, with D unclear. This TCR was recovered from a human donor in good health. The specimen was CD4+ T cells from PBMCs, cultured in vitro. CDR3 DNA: TGTGCCAGCAGCCAAGAGGCAGCTAATGAAAAACTGTTTTTT. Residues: CASSQEAANEKLFF.